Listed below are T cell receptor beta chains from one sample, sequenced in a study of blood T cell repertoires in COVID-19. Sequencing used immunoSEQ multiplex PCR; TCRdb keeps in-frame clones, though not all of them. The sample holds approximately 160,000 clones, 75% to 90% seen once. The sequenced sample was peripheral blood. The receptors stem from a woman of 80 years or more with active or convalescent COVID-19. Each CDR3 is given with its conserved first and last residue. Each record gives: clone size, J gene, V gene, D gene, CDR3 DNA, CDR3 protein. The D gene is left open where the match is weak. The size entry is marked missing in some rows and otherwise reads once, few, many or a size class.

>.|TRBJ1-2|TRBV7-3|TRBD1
TGTGCCAGCAGCTCCGGGACAGGGTTGGATGGCTACACCTTC
CASSSGTGLDGYTF
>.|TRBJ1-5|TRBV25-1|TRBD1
TGTGCCAGCAGTGAGGACAGGAATCAGCCCCAGCATTTT
CASSEDRNQPQHF
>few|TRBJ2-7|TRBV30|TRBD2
TGTGCCTGGAGCCCCCCTCTAGCGGGGGTCTACGAGCAGTACTTC
CAWSPPLAGVYEQYF
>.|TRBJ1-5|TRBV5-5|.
TGTGCCAGCAGCCTACTCAATCAGCCCCAGCATTTT
CASSLLNQPQHF
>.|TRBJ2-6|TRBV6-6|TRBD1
TGTGCCAGCAGTTTCAAACAGGGGACTGGGGCCAACGTCCTGACTTTC
CASSFKQGTGANVLTF
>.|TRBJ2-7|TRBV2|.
TGTGCCAGCAGTGTCAGGCCAGATCCCTACGAGCAGTACTTC
CASSVRPDPYEQYF
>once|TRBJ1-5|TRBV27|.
TGTGCCAGCAGTTTTAGACAGACCAATCAGCCCCAGCATTTT
CASSFRQTNQPQHF
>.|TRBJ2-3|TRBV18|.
TGTGCCAGCTCACCACCTCAGGGGACAAGCACAGATACGCAGTATTTT
CASSPPQGTSTDTQYF
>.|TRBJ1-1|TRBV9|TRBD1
TGTGCCAGCAGCGCTGCCGACAGGGAGACTGAAGCTTTCTTT
CASSAADRETEAFF
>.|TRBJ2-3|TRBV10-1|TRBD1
TGCGCCAGCTCTACAGGGGTCACAGATACGCAGTATTTT
CASSTGVTDTQYF
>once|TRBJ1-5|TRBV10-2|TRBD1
TGCGCCAGCAGTGAGTCGACAGGAACACAGGGGAGTCGTCAGCCCCAGCATTTT
CASSESTGTQGSRQPQHF
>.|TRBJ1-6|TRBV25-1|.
TGTGCCAGCAGTGAATCGGGACTTCGGAGGAAGAATTCACCCCTCCACTTT
CASSESGLRRKNSPLHF
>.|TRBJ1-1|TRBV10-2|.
TGCGCCAGCAGTGAGTCTTTAAGAGGGTGGCCAGAATCTACTGAAGCTTTCTTT
CASSESLRGWPESTEAFF